The rows below give T cell receptor beta chains drawn from one sample of a study of CD8 T cells in Susac syndrome. MiXCR, run by TCRdb on the immunoSEQ multiplex PCR reads, gives a single entry per CDR3 protein. The sample has some 300,000 distinct CDR3 sequences; approximately 85% are singletons. The specimen was CD8+ T cells from PBMCs. The receptors stem from a human donor with multiple sclerosis. The CDR3 runs from the conserved cysteine through the conserved F or W. The D gene is left open where the match is weak. Some rows mark clone size as missing; the rest say once, few, many or name a class of expanded clone.

j_gene,abundance,d_gene,v_gene,CDR3aa,CDR3nt
TRBJ2-5,few,.,TRBV7-2,CASSLWDDGGETQYF,TGTGCCAGCAGCTTATGGGATGACGGTGGAGAGACCCAGTACTTC
TRBJ2-5,.,TRBD2,TRBV3-1,CASSQGGLAVPPQETQYF,TGTGCCAGCAGCCAGGGGGGACTAGCGGTCCCCCCTCAAGAGACCCAGTACTTC
TRBJ1-1,.,.,TRBV2,CASSEPERGDDTEAFF,TGTGCCAGCAGTGAACCAGAGAGAGGGGATGACACTGAAGCTTTCTTT
TRBJ2-7,few,.,TRBV9,CASSSLEREYEQYF,TGTGCCAGCAGCTCTCTGGAGCGCGAATACGAGCAGTACTTC
TRBJ2-5,.,.,TRBV10-3,CATRRVLAPQETQYF,TGTGCCACGAGACGGGTTTTAGCGCCCCAGGAGACCCAGTACTTC
TRBJ2-1,once,TRBD1,TRBV5-1,CASSLAGTGGREQFF,TGCGCCAGCAGCTTGGCCGGGACAGGGGGACGTGAGCAGTTCTTC
TRBJ2-1,.,TRBD2,TRBV9,CASTGTSAYNEQFF,TGTGCCAGCACCGGGACTAGCGCCTACAATGAGCAGTTCTTC
TRBJ2-5,.,.,TRBV25-1,CASRRGLQETQYF,TGTGCCAGCAGGAGAGGTCTGCAAGAGACCCAGTACTTC
TRBJ2-6,.,TRBD1,TRBV20-1,CSARGGQGSNSGANVLTF,TGCAGTGCTAGAGGGGGACAGGGGTCCAACTCTGGGGCCAACGTCCTGACTTTC
TRBJ2-7,.,.,TRBV6-6,CASSNSGSQYF,TGTGCCAGCAGTAACTCAGGTTCACAGTACTTC
TRBJ2-1,once,.,TRBV12-3/TRBV12-4,CASTLRGRRSNEQFF,TGTGCCAGCACATTAAGGGGGAGAAGGAGCAATGAGCAGTTCTTC
TRBJ1-4,.,.,TRBV25-1,CASSERVGKGHEKLFF,TGTGCCAGCAGTGAACGCGTGGGCAAAGGGCATGAAAAACTGTTTTTT
TRBJ2-1,.,.,TRBV27,CASSFGAGRIDEQFF,TGTGCCAGCAGTTTTGGGGCAGGGCGGATCGATGAGCAGTTCTTC
TRBJ2-5,.,.,TRBV7-8,CASTPGRVGGETQYF,TGTGCCAGCACCCCGGGGAGAGTTGGCGGGGAGACCCAGTACTTC
TRBJ2-7,.,.,TRBV29-1,CSVAWGKSYEQYF,TGCAGCGTGGCGTGGGGGAAATCATACGAGCAGTACTTC
TRBJ1-1,.,.,TRBV11-2,CASSLESPETEAFF,TGTGCCAGCAGCTTAGAGAGTCCTGAGACTGAAGCTTTCTTT
TRBJ2-7,few,TRBD2,TRBV9,CASSVGSGRSLFEQYF,TGTGCCAGCAGCGTAGGAAGCGGGAGGAGCCTATTCGAGCAGTACTTC
TRBJ1-2,once,.,TRBV30,CAWKSYGYTF,TGTGCCTGGAAAAGTTATGGCTACACCTTC
TRBJ2-1,.,.,TRBV27,CASAGLDRNNEQFF,TGTGCCAGTGCTGGACTAGACAGGAACAATGAGCAGTTCTTC
TRBJ2-1,.,.,TRBV7-8,CASSFSGTLYNEQFF,TGTGCCAGCAGCTTCTCCGGGACTCTCTACAATGAGCAGTTCTTC
TRBJ1-3,once,TRBD1,TRBV7-7,CASSFSDRAGNTIYF,TGTGCTAGCAGCTTTTCGGACAGGGCTGGAAACACCATATATTTT
TRBJ2-3,.,.,TRBV4-1,CASSLRERDTDTQYF,TGCGCCAGCAGCCTACGGGAACGGGACACAGATACGCAGTATTTT
TRBJ1-1,once,.,TRBV20-1,CSARSVSSNTEAFF,TGCAGTGCTAGAAGTGTTTCTTCGAACACTGAAGCTTTCTTT
TRBJ1-4,.,.,TRBV11-2,CASSPPLRDEKLFF,TGTGCCAGCAGCCCCCCCTTGAGGGATGAAAAACTGTTTTTT
TRBJ1-2,few,.,TRBV29-1,CSVDYGEAYGYTF,TGCAGCGTTGATTACGGTGAAGCCTATGGCTACACCTTC
TRBJ2-7,few,.,TRBV7-2,CASSPLAYEQYF,TGTGCCAGCAGCCCTCTAGCGTACGAGCAGTACTTC
TRBJ2-5,.,.,TRBV7-9,CASSQRGLETQYF,TGTGCCAGCAGCCAAAGAGGGCTAGAGACCCAGTACTTC
TRBJ2-7,.,TRBD2,TRBV25-1,CASRGAGVAEQYF,TGTGCCTCCCGGGGAGCGGGAGTGGCCGAGCAGTACTTC
TRBJ2-7,.,TRBD1,TRBV20-1,CSARDWGQGGFYEQYF,TGCAGTGCTAGAGATTGGGGACAGGGTGGGTTCTACGAGCAGTACTTC
TRBJ2-3,.,.,TRBV2,CASSETSGGTDTQYF,TGTGCCAGCAGTGAAACGTCAGGGGGCACAGATACGCAGTATTTT
TRBJ1-6,.,.,TRBV19,CASKMEGSSSLPLHF,TGTGCCAGTAAAATGGAGGGGTCCTCGTCGCTACCCCTCCACTTT
TRBJ2-7,.,.,TRBV27,CASSWRAGPRHEQYF,TGTGCCAGCAGTTGGAGAGCGGGCCCTAGACACGAGCAGTACTTC
TRBJ1-2,.,TRBD1,TRBV5-4,CASSLDRTGIGYGYTF,TGTGCCAGCAGCTTGGATCGGACAGGGATCGGCTATGGCTACACCTTC
TRBJ2-7,.,TRBD1,TRBV11-1,CASSYGTVYEQYF,TGTGCCAGCAGCTACGGGACAGTGTACGAGCAGTACTTC
TRBJ2-1,.,.,TRBV28,CASTSRDRNEQFF,TGTGCCAGCACGTCTCGGGACCGAAATGAGCAGTTCTTC
TRBJ1-6,.,.,TRBV30,CAWRGFSYNSPLHF,TGTGCCTGGAGGGGGTTCTCCTATAATTCACCCCTCCACTTT
TRBJ2-1,once,.,TRBV27,CASSLEGVRYNEQFF,TGTGCCAGCAGTTTAGAGGGAGTAAGATACAATGAGCAGTTCTTC
TRBJ2-1,.,TRBD2,TRBV6-6,CASTEVAAGENKQFF,TGTGCCAGCACCGAAGTAGCTGCGGGAGAAAATAAGCAGTTCTTC
TRBJ2-1,.,TRBD2,TRBV19,CASSTLAEPSSVF,TGTGCCAGTAGTACACTAGCGGAGCCGTCTTCAGTCTTC
TRBJ1-1,.,.,TRBV2,CASSDLMNTEAFF,TGTGCCAGCAGTGATTTAATGAACACTGAAGCTTTCTTT
TRBJ2-2,.,.,TRBV19,CASSDAGTWNTGELFF,TGTGCCAGTAGTGACGCCGGGACTTGGAACACCGGGGAGCTGTTTTTT
TRBJ2-3,.,.,TRBV9,CASGSPDTQYF,TGTGCCAGTGGAAGCCCCGATACGCAGTATTTT
TRBJ1-1,.,.,TRBV7-9,CASSLENREHTEAFF,TGTGCCAGCAGCTTAGAAAACAGGGAGCACACTGAAGCTTTCTTT
TRBJ1-2,.,.,TRBV19,CASSIRPGDGYTF,TGTGCCAGTAGTATACGGCCAGGGGATGGCTACACCTTC
TRBJ2-7,.,.,TRBV20-1,CSAINRAGSYEQYF,TGCAGTGCTATTAATCGGGCGGGATCCTACGAGCAGTACTTC
TRBJ2-7,.,.,TRBV2,CASSKTGRTYEQYF,TGTGCCAGCAGTAAAACCGGCCGGACCTACGAGCAGTACTTC